A selection of T cell receptor beta chains follows, all from one sample in a study of T cells after yellow fever vaccination. MiXCR, run by TCRdb on the 5' RACE reads, gives a single entry per CDR3 protein. The table has some 340,000 distinct CDR3 sequences, approximately 11% seen once. The sequences come from CD4+ T cells sorted from PBMCs, collected 45 days after the yellow fever booster vaccination. These receptors came from a man younger than 35 who received the YFV17D yellow fever vaccine. Each CDR3 is given with its conserved first and last residue. The D gene is left open where the match is weak. The size of a clone is reported for some rows only, either as once, few or many, or as a class for expanded clones.

CDR3 length: 12; clone size: few; D gene: .; J gene: TRBJ1-2; V gene: TRBV11-2; CDR3 protein: CASSLGVNGYTF; CDR3 DNA: TGTGCCAGCAGCTTAGGGGTTAACGGCTACACCTTC
CDR3 length: 13; clone size: many; D gene: .; J gene: TRBJ2-3; V gene: TRBV5-1; CDR3 protein: CASPPRGPDTQYF; CDR3 DNA: TGCGCCAGCCCCCCCCGGGGCCCAGATACGCAGTATTTT
CDR3 length: 12; clone size: .; D gene: .; J gene: TRBJ1-1; V gene: TRBV7-2; CDR3 protein: CASSLAAVGLFF; CDR3 DNA: TGTGCCAGCAGCTTAGCGGCAGTCGGGCTTTTCTTT
CDR3 length: 16; clone size: many; D gene: .; J gene: TRBJ2-7; V gene: TRBV7-2; CDR3 protein: CASSSHYLSSSYEQYF; CDR3 DNA: TGTGCCAGCAGCTCACACTACCTCTCTAGCTCCTACGAGCAGTACTTC
CDR3 length: 16; clone size: .; D gene: .; J gene: TRBJ1-1; V gene: TRBV5-1; CDR3 protein: CASSLWKGLGQTEAFF; CDR3 DNA: TGCGCCAGCAGCTTATGGAAAGGTTTAGGCCAAACTGAAGCTTTCTTT
CDR3 length: 16; clone size: few; D gene: .; J gene: TRBJ1-5; V gene: TRBV2; CDR3 protein: CASSEAVQRRHQPQHF; CDR3 DNA: TGTGCCAGCAGTGAAGCTGTACAACGGAGACATCAGCCCCAGCATTTT
CDR3 length: 13; clone size: few; D gene: .; J gene: TRBJ1-3; V gene: TRBV5-1; CDR3 protein: CASRGTSGNTIYF; CDR3 DNA: TGCGCCAGCAGAGGGACCTCTGGAAACACCATATATTTT
CDR3 length: 15; clone size: few; D gene: .; J gene: TRBJ2-4; V gene: TRBV28; CDR3 protein: CASSLWAGGENIQYF; CDR3 DNA: TGTGCCAGCAGTTTATGGGCAGGGGGGGAAAACATTCAGTACTTC
CDR3 length: 14; clone size: few; D gene: .; J gene: TRBJ2-1; V gene: TRBV12-3/TRBV12-4; CDR3 protein: CASSFASSYNEQFF; CDR3 DNA: TGTGCCAGCAGTTTTGCGAGCTCCTACAATGAGCAGTTCTTC
CDR3 length: 14; clone size: few; D gene: .; J gene: TRBJ2-5; V gene: TRBV6-2/TRBV6-3; CDR3 protein: CASSYGTSQGTQYF; CDR3 DNA: TGTGCCAGCAGTTACGGGACCAGCCAGGGGACCCAGTACTTC
CDR3 length: 14; clone size: .; D gene: .; J gene: TRBJ2-7; V gene: TRBV5-1; CDR3 protein: CASSLVAGTYEQYF; CDR3 DNA: TGCGCCAGCAGCTTGGTAGCAGGGACCTACGAGCAGTACTTC
CDR3 length: 13; clone size: .; D gene: .; J gene: TRBJ1-1; V gene: TRBV5-1; CDR3 protein: CASSWTLGTEAFF; CDR3 DNA: TGCGCCAGCAGCTGGACATTAGGCACTGAAGCTTTCTTT
CDR3 length: 15; clone size: many; D gene: .; J gene: TRBJ2-3; V gene: TRBV7-6; CDR3 protein: CASSFQPASTDTQYF; CDR3 DNA: TGTGCCAGCAGCTTCCAGCCGGCCAGCACAGATACGCAGTATTTT
CDR3 length: 9; clone size: .; D gene: .; J gene: TRBJ1-1; V gene: TRBV19; CDR3 protein: CASIPVAFF; CDR3 DNA: TGTGCCAGTATACCGGTGGCTTTCTTT
CDR3 length: 13; clone size: few; D gene: .; J gene: TRBJ2-3; V gene: TRBV2; CDR3 protein: CASSEMWGDTQYF; CDR3 DNA: TGTGCCAGCAGTGAAATGTGGGGTGATACGCAGTATTTT
CDR3 length: 15; clone size: few; D gene: TRBD1; J gene: TRBJ1-5; V gene: TRBV5-1; CDR3 protein: CASSPGTVSNQPQHF; CDR3 DNA: TGCGCCAGCAGCCCCGGGACAGTTAGCAATCAGCCCCAGCATTTT
CDR3 length: 14; clone size: .; D gene: .; J gene: TRBJ2-4; V gene: TRBV3-1; CDR3 protein: CASSQVSGKNIQYF; CDR3 DNA: TGTGCCAGCAGCCAGGTTAGCGGCAAAAACATTCAGTACTTC